This entry concerns a single TCR beta chain. The sample belongs to a study of OX40 agonist ivuxolimab in advanced cancers. The method was immunoSEQ multiplex PCR; TCRdb's version includes in-frame clones alone and lacks a portion of them. Of fewer than 100,000 clones in the sample, around 92% are singletons; the top ten hold more than 8.5%. CDR3 length: 15 amino acids. CDR1 is SGHRS and CDR2 is YFSETQ in the germline V gene. V trimming: 6 bases; J trimming: 7 bases; junction bases outside the gene matches: 10. The chain joins TRBV5-1 to TRBJ2-1; 10 bases fit TRBD1. This TCR came from an adult with an advanced solid tumor such as melanoma, head and neck, liver or kidney cancer. This specimen was CD4+ or CD8+ T cells sorted from blood, taken in a trial of the OX40 agonist ivuxolimab. The CDR3 loop reads CASTPRGQGRNEQFF. Written as DNA, the CDR3 is TGCGCCAGCACCCCCCGGGGACAGGGGAGGAATGAGCAGTTCTTC.